These 28 T cell receptor beta chains share one sample of origin, sequenced in a study of blood T cell repertoires in COVID-19. Libraries were prepared by immunoSEQ multiplex PCR; TCRdb keeps only in-frame clonotypes and omits some of them. Of about 110,000 clones in the sample, 75% to 90% were seen once. Sequenced sample: peripheral blood. The source is a woman in her forties or fifties with acute or convalescent COVID-19.

The chain couples TRBV30 to TRBJ1-6, with D hard to call. This CDR3 is 13 amino acids long. The ends were cut back, 4 bases at V and 2 bases at J, with 6 bases in the middle. Germline V gives CDR1 GTSNPN, CDR2 SVGIG (reference sequence). CDR3 loop: CAWMRTYNSPLHF. The CDR3 nucleotides read TGTGCCTGGATGAGGACCTATAATTCACCCCTCCACTTT.

The CDR3 DNA sequence: TGTGCCAGCGTGGGAGGGACCCTTAATTCACCCCTCCACTTT. It codes for CASVGGTLNSPLHF. V is TRBV2 and J is TRBJ1-6; TRBD1 is a possible D gene (5 bases). The V gene lost 8 bases and the J gene lost 6 bases, with 14 bases spanning the gap. The germline gives CDR1 SNHLY, CDR2 FYNNEI. This CDR3 comprises 14 residues. The full variable domain, completed using reference TRBV2 and TRBJ1-6, is EPEVTQTPSHQVTQMGQEVILRCVPISNHLYFYWYRQILGQKVEFLVSFYNNEISEKSEIFDDQFSVERPDGSNFTLKIRSTKLEDSAMYFCASVGGTLNSPLHFGNGTRLTVT.

The chain links TRBV6-5 to TRBJ2-7, with TRBD1 matching 11 bases. The V gene's germline CDR1 is MNHEY and CDR2 SVGAGI. The CDR3 runs 16 residues. V gave up 1 base and J gave up 4 bases; unmatched junction bases: 6. Here the CDR3 reads CASSYFRTGGGYEQYF. The CDR3 nucleotides read TGTGCCAGCAGTTACTTCCGGACAGGGGGCGGTTACGAGCAGTACTTC.

The chain combines TRBV12-3 or TRBV12-4 with TRBJ1-2; 8 bases line up with TRBD1. The CDR3 is 12 amino acids. V lost 5 bases, J lost 6 bases, and 2 bases stayed unmatched. The CDR3 here is CASSRTGHGYTF. CDR3 bases: TGTGCCAGCAGTAGGACAGGGCATGGCTACACCTTC.

This clone has a single count. The rearrangement uses TRBV5-1 and TRBJ2-5, with D tentatively TRBD2 (5 bases). CDR3 size: 15 residues. Looked up from germline, CDR1 is SGHRS and CDR2 is YFSETQ. V dropped 0 bases and J dropped 1 base, with 10 bases sitting between them. The CDR3 spells CASSLASGSQETQYF. DNA of the CDR3: TGCGCCAGCAGCTTGGCCAGCGGTTCCCAAGAGACCCAGTACTTC.

The chain has TRBV28 and TRBJ1-4; the D gene is possibly TRBD1 (6 bases). The V end was cut by 8 bases, the J end by 3 bases, with 16 bases between. The germline V gene encodes CDR1 MDHEN and CDR2 SYDVKM. This CDR3 comprises 15 residues. CDR3 loop: CASRPAGAANEKLFF. The CDR3 DNA is TGTGCCAGCCGACCAGCAGGGGCGGCTAATGAAAAACTGTTTTTT.

This clone showed up just once. The DNA for the CDR3 is TGCGCCAGCAGCTTGGAAGGGTTACGGGACAGTGAAAAACTGTTTTTT. The encoded protein is CASSLEGLRDSEKLFF. V and J are TRBV5-1 and TRBJ1-4; 7 bases align to TRBD1. V was clipped by 0 bases and J by 7 bases; unmatched bases: 9. CDR3 length: 16 amino acids. CDR1 is SGHRS, CDR2 YFSETQ, per germline.

The chain joins TRBV5-1 to TRBJ2-5, with D possibly TRBD1 on 5 matching bases. CDR3 length equals 13 residues. Trimming pared 2 bases from V and 2 bases from J, leaving 7 bases between. Germline CDR1 reads SGHRS; CDR2 reads YFSETQ. This chain's CDR3 is CASSFRQQETQYF. CDR3 nucleotides: TGCGCCAGCAGCTTCCGACAGCAAGAGACCCAGTACTTC.

The rearrangement joins TRBV5-6 to TRBJ2-3; 8 bases fit TRBD1. The germline V gene encodes CDR1 SGHDT and CDR2 YYEEEE. There are 15 residues in the CDR3. J lost 5 bases, V lost 4 bases, and 9 bases had no gene match. The DNA for the CDR3 is TGTGCCAGCAGCCGTAGACAGGGGAGGAGAGATACGCAGTATTTT. Protein: CASSRRQGRRDTQYF.

This clone appeared a few times. This chain uses TRBV9 with TRBJ1-1; 8 bases are shared with TRBD1. V gave up 4 bases and J gave up 1 base; unmatched junction bases: 3. This CDR3 has 14 amino acids. Germline assignment: CDR1 SGDLS and CDR2 YYNGEE. In DNA form, the CDR3 reads TGTGCCAGCAGCTCACAGGGGGGGAACACTGAAGCTTTCTTT. Amino acids: CASSSQGGNTEAFF.

The J gene is TRBJ2-7, the V gene TRBV1; the table's D gene call, TRBD2, was not cross checked with the DNA. TRBV1 corresponds to a pseudogene. The CDR3 extends over 18 amino acids. The CDR3 sequence: CTSSQEGGTSGGSYEQYF. The CDR3 DNA sequence: TGCACCAGCAGCCAAGAAGGGGGGACTAGCGGGGGTTCCTACGAGCAGTACTTC.

The rearrangement links TRBV5-6 to TRBJ1-3; the D gene is possibly TRBD1 (5 bases). V was pared by 0 bases and J by 2 bases, with 9 bases between. Looked up from germline, CDR1 is SGHDT and CDR2 is YYEEEE. This CDR3 comprises 15 residues. The CDR3, as DNA: TGTGCCAGCAGCTTGGGAACAGGACCTGGAAACACCATATATTTT. It yields the protein CASSLGTGPGNTIYF.

The V and J genes are TRBV7-6 and TRBJ2-3, with 12 bases identical to TRBD2. Germline V CDR1 and CDR2: SGHVS, FNYEAQ. V was clipped by 5 bases and J by 2 bases; unmatched bases: 11. The CDR3 has 18 amino acids. CDR3: CASSPRTSGGTITDTQYF. CDR3 nucleotide sequence: TGTGCCAGCAGCCCCCGTACTAGCGGGGGGACTATCACAGATACGCAGTATTTT. The complete variable domain, with remaining parts taken from reference TRBV7-6 and TRBJ2-3, reads GAGVSQSPRYKVTKRGQDVALRCDPISGHVSLYWYRQALGQGPEFLTYFNYEAQQDKSGLPNDRFSAERPEGSISTLTIQRTEQRDSAMYRCASSPRTSGGTITDTQYFGPGTRLTVL.

The rearrangement links TRBV5-1 to TRBJ1-4; 11 bases align to TRBD1. Germline V gene lookup returns CDR1 SGHRS and CDR2 YFSETQ. Trimming at V came to 2 bases and at J to 7 bases, leaving 4 bases not matched to a gene. The CDR3 sequence is 15 residues long. CDR3 loop: CASSFRTGGSEKLFF. In DNA form, the CDR3 reads TGCGCCAGCAGCTTCAGGACAGGGGGCTCTGAAAAACTGTTTTTT.

The V and J genes are TRBV14 and TRBJ1-4; D gene unclear. The CDR3 spans 13 residues. The V gene lost 4 bases and the J gene lost 6 bases, with 9 bases spanning the gap. The V gene's germline CDR1 is SGHDN and CDR2 FVKESK. Written as DNA, the CDR3 is TGTGCCAGCAGCCGAGGGATCTATGAAAAACTGTTTTTT. Its translation is CASSRGIYEKLFF.

The rearrangement links TRBV30 to TRBJ2-2; perhaps TRBD2 as D (6 bases). The germline V gene encodes CDR1 GTSNPN and CDR2 SVGIG (reference sequence). V was cut by 3 bases and J by 4 bases, with 15 bases left in between. The CDR3 is 15 residues long. The CDR3 sequence: CAWRRRGGGTGELFF. The CDR3 DNA follows: TGTGCCTGGAGAAGGCGGGGTGGAGGCACCGGGGAGCTGTTTTTT.

Comments on this clone: This sample also contains other DNA sequences that code for the same CDR3. The rearrangement joins TRBV5-1 to TRBJ2-1; TRBD1 aligns across 7 bases. The CDR3 totals 14 residues. Germline V gene lookup returns CDR1 SGHRS and CDR2 YFSETQ. Trimming removed 3 bases from V and 4 bases from J; junction bases left unmatched: 4. The CDR3 bases are TGCGCCAGCAGCTCCGGGACAGAGTACAATGAGCAGTTCTTC. Encoded protein: CASSSGTEYNEQFF.

The chain uses TRBV2 and TRBJ1-1; D not certain. The ends were cut back, 4 bases at V and 4 bases at J, with 10 bases in the middle. The CDR3 is 13 residues long. Germline V gene data show CDR1 as SNHLY and CDR2 as FYNNEI. The CDR3 DNA reads as TGTGCCAGCAGTGTCCTGGGGAGCACTGAAGCTTTCTTT. This translates into CASSVLGSTEAFF.

This chain joins TRBV6-6 and TRBJ2-7, with 9 bases lining up with TRBD2. Germline CDR1 is MNHNY and CDR2 is SVGAGI (reference sequence). The CDR3 covers 13 residues. Trimming took 7 bases from V and 2 from J; bases not matched to a gene: 3. CDR3 in amino acids: CASTPSGAYEQYF. Written as DNA, the CDR3 is TGTGCCAGCACCCCTAGCGGGGCCTACGAGCAGTACTTC.

This clone was seen a single time. This rearrangement joins TRBV14 to TRBJ1-4; weak D call: TRBD1 (6 bases). Germline-derived CDR1 and CDR2 are SGHDN and FVKESK. The ends were cut back, 1 base at V and 7 bases at J, with 13 bases in the middle. The CDR3 is made up of 15 amino acids. CDR3 DNA: TGTGCCAGCAGCCAAGTTGCAGGGGCGGGTGAAAAACTGTTTTTT. This encodes CASSQVAGAGEKLFF. Supplemented by reference TRBV14 and TRBJ1-4, the full variable domain reads EAGVTQFPSHSVIEKGQTVTLRCDPISGHDNLYWYRRVMGKEIKFLLHFVKESKQDESGMPNNRFLAERTGGTYSTLKVQPAELEDSGVYFCASSQVAGAGEKLFFGSGTQLSVL.

The rearrangement uses TRBV4-1 and TRBJ1-6; D gene unclear. The CDR3 spans 14 residues. Germline V gives CDR1 MGHRA, CDR2 YSYEKL. Deletions cut 1 base from V and 7 bases from J, with 8 bases between. The chain's CDR3 is CASSQVRLNSPLHF. Here the CDR3 DNA reads TGCGCCAGCAGCCAAGTTCGACTGAATTCACCCCTCCACTTT.

The V gene is TRBV29-1, the J gene TRBJ1-3; D is uncertain. The CDR3 totals 15 residues. From germline, CDR1 is SQVTM and CDR2 ANQGSEA. V lost 4 bases and J 1 base, leaving 14 bases between the germline ends. CDR3 sequence: CSVVWPAPSGNTIYF. The CDR3 nucleotides are TGCAGCGTTGTTTGGCCTGCTCCTTCTGGAAACACCATATATTTT.

This clone has just one count. The chain joins TRBV15 to TRBJ1-2, with D maybe TRBD1 (5 bases). Deletions cut 0 bases from V and 13 bases from J, with 12 bases between. Germline V gene lookup returns CDR1 LNHNV and CDR2 YYDKDF (reference sequence). The CDR3 is made up of 12 amino acids. The CDR3 here is CATSREARACTF. CDR3 bases: TGTGCCACCAGCAGAGAGGCCAGGGCTTGCACCTTC.

This chain connects TRBV19 to TRBJ1-1; perhaps TRBD1 as D (5 bases). The CDR3 has 14 residues. Trimming stripped 1 base from V and 5 bases from J, with 11 bases between. Per germline, CDR1 LNHDA and CDR2 SQIVND (reference sequence). The CDR3 coding sequence is TGTGCCAGTAGTATAGGGAGGGGAGGGACTGAAGCTTTCTTT. Its protein product is CASSIGRGGTEAFF.

The chain recombines TRBV6-1 with TRBJ1-5, with TRBD1 identical over 8 bases. The trim removed 4 bases at V and 0 bases at J, leaving 5 bases unmatched. Germline values: CDR1 MNHNS, CDR2 SASEGT. This CDR3 has 16 residues. CDR3 residues: CASSGTTGGSNQPQHF. CDR3 DNA sequence: TGTGCCAGCAGTGGAACAACAGGGGGTAGCAATCAGCCCCAGCATTTT.

There are a few counts of this clone. The chain carries TRBV3-1 (or the pseudogene TRBV3-2) and TRBJ2-2; a possible D gene is TRBD2 (6 bases). CDR3 length: 15 residues. The V end was cut by 4 bases, the J end by 1 base, with 10 bases between. Germline V gene data show CDR1 as LGHDT and CDR2 as YNNKEL (reference sequence). The CDR3 DNA reads as TGTGCCAGCAGCCGCGGGGAATTGAACACCGGGGAGCTGTTTTTT. As protein: CASSRGELNTGELFF.

The chain is built from TRBV5-4 and TRBJ2-3; 9 nucleotides line up with TRBD1. The CDR3 has 13 amino acids. CDR1 and CDR2 from the germline V gene are SGHNT and YYREEE (reference sequence). V lost 7 bases and J lost 4; bases outside the gene matches: 4. CDR3 in amino acids: CASLDRGADTQYF. Here the CDR3 DNA reads TGTGCCAGCCTGGACAGGGGAGCAGATACGCAGTATTTT. Based on the CDR3 plus reference TRBV5-4 and TRBJ2-3, the full variable domain is ETGVTQSPTHLIKTRGQQVTLRCSSQSGHNTVSWYQQALGQGPQFIFQYYREEENGRGNFPPRFSGLQFPNYSSELNVNALELDDSALYLCASLDRGADTQYFGPGTRLTVL.

This chain links TRBV5-4 with TRBJ1-1; D is perhaps TRBD1 (5 bases). The CDR3 is 13 residues long. V was cut by 1 base and J by 2 bases, with 6 bases left in between. Germline V gene lookup returns CDR1 SGHNT and CDR2 YYREEE (reference sequence). The chain's CDR3 is CASSLQGNTEAFF. CDR3 in DNA: TGTGCCAGCAGCTTGCAGGGTAACACTGAAGCTTTCTTT.